This T cell receptor beta chain was captured in a study of shared clonotypes between healthy human individuals. Germline V gene lookup returns CDR1 SGHVS and CDR2 FQNEAQ. J gave up 1 base and V 4 bases, and 10 bases lay outside the gene matches. The CDR3 runs 19 residues. With regard to this clone: Antigen specificity is unknown.

Sequencing used immunoSEQ multiplex PCR; TCRdb keeps in-frame clones, though not all of them. The table shows under 2,500,000 clones, with more than 90% occurring only once. Overall study findings and caveats: The study generally estimated greater richness for naive than memory subsets.

The sample consisted of naive CD4+ T cells sorted from blood. This sample's subset: CD45RA+ positively selected. The TCR was taken from a man younger than 35 in good health. The rearrangement links TRBV7-8 to TRBJ1-6, with TRBD1 matching over 10 bases. The CDR3 DNA is TGTGCCAGCAGCTCGTCCCGGGACAGGGGTACGTCCTATAATTCACCCCTCCACTTT. Residues: CASSSSRDRGTSYNSPLHF.